Listed below are T cell receptor beta chains from one sample, sequenced in a study of T cell responses to AZD1222 COVID-19 vaccine. The table came from immunoSEQ multiplex PCR; TCRdb's copy has only in-frame clones and leaves some out. Of 150,000 or so clones in the sample, just over 90% were seen once. The starting material was peripheral blood, obtained on day 0 of MenACWY control vaccination. All receptors derive from an adult in good health. CDR3s include the opening cysteine and the closing phenylalanine or tryptophan. A D gene is named only where the DNA matches it firmly. Some rows have no size entry. The others give once, few or many, or a class for an expanded clone.

>TRBV5-8|NA|NA|TRBJ1-2
CASSLTGHMGYTF
TGTGCCAGCAGCTTGACAGGGCATATGGGCTACACCTTC
>TRBV23-1|TRBD1|once|TRBJ1-1
CASSPINRGTEAFF
TGCGCCAGCAGCCCAATCAACAGGGGAACGGAAGCTTTCTTT
>TRBV19|NA|few|TRBJ1-2
CASSTTSLRSGATYGYTF
TGTGCCAGTAGTACAACCTCTCTTCGAAGTGGGGCCACCTATGGCTACACCTTC
>TRBV7-9|NA|NA|TRBJ1-2
CASTRETDSGYTF
TGTGCCAGCACCAGGGAAACTGATTCCGGCTACACCTTC
>TRBV19|TRBD1|NA|TRBJ2-2
CASTDRARGTGELFF
TGTGCCAGTACTGACAGGGCGAGAGGGACCGGGGAGCTGTTTTTT
>TRBV5-8|NA|NA|TRBJ1-1
CASSLSPTEAFF
TGTGCCAGCAGCCTGTCCCCGACGGAAGCTTTCTTT
>TRBV9|NA|NA|TRBJ2-1
CASSVEGNEQFF
TGTGCCAGCAGCGTAGAAGGCAATGAGCAGTTCTTC
>TRBV19|TRBD1|NA|TRBJ2-5
CATNRGPSQETQYF
TGTGCCACCAACAGGGGGCCAAGCCAAGAGACCCAGTACTTC
>TRBV28|TRBD2|once|TRBJ2-3
CASSFSGARNTQYF
TGTGCCAGCAGTTTCAGCGGGGCCCGGAATACGCAGTATTTT
>TRBV11-2|NA|NA|TRBJ1-2
CASSWTVNYGYTF
TGTGCCAGCAGCTGGACTGTGAACTATGGCTACACCTTC
>TRBV5-5|TRBD1|few|TRBJ2-7
CASSILTGTYEQYF
TGTGCCAGCAGCATACTGACAGGGACCTACGAGCAGTACTTC
>TRBV6-6|NA|few|TRBJ1-4
CASSLTGTTNEKLFF
TGTGCCAGCAGTCTCACAGGGACAACTAATGAAAAACTGTTTTTT
>TRBV5-6|NA|NA|TRBJ1-2
CASSLAGNYGYTF
TGTGCCAGCAGCTTGGCTGGGAACTATGGCTACACCTTC
>TRBV6-1|NA|NA|TRBJ2-5
CASSENRQETQYF
TGTGCCAGCAGTGAAAACAGGCAAGAGACCCAGTACTTC
>TRBV29-1|TRBD1|NA|TRBJ2-7
CSATDRGKDYEQYF
TGCAGCGCCACGGACAGGGGAAAGGACTACGAGCAGTACTTC
>TRBV5-1|NA|NA|TRBJ2-1
CASSGDLWNEQFF
TGCGCCAGCAGCGGTGACCTGTGGAATGAGCAGTTCTTC
>TRBV6-5|TRBD1|many|TRBJ1-6
CASSFRTGGNSPLHF
TGTGCCAGCAGTTTCCGGACAGGGGGGAATTCACCCCTCCACTTT
>TRBV29-1|NA|NA|TRBJ1-2
CSADPQDAFYGYTF
TGCAGCGCTGACCCTCAGGACGCCTTCTATGGCTACACCTTC
>TRBV28|NA|NA|TRBJ1-1
CASSFEIGRLNTEAFF
TGTGCCAGCAGTTTTGAAATCGGACGGCTGAACACTGAAGCTTTCTTT
>TRBV30|NA|NA|TRBJ2-7
CAWTPLRQGSYEQYF
TGTGCCTGGACCCCATTAAGGCAGGGAAGCTACGAGCAGTACTTC
>TRBV6-2/TRBV6-3|TRBD1|few|TRBJ2-2
CASSQTGGANTGELFF
TGTGCCAGCAGTCAAACAGGGGGAGCGAACACCGGGGAGCTGTTTTTT
>TRBV2|NA|NA|TRBJ1-5
CASSEAGLNQPQHF
TGTGCCAGCAGTGAAGCCGGTCTGAATCAGCCCCAGCATTTT